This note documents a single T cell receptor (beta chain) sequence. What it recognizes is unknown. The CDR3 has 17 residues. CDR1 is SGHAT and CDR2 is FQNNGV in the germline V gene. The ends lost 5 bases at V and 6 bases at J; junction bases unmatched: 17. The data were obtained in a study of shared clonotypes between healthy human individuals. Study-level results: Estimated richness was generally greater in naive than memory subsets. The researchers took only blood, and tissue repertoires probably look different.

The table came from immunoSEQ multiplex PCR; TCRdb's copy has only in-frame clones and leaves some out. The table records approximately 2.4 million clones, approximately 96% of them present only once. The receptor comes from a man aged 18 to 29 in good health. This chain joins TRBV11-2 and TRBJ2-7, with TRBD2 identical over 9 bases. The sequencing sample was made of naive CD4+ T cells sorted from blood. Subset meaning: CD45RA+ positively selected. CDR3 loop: CASSPNEGAREGREQYF. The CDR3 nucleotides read TGTGCCAGCAGCCCCAATGAGGGGGCGCGGGAGGGCCGCGAGCAGTACTTC.